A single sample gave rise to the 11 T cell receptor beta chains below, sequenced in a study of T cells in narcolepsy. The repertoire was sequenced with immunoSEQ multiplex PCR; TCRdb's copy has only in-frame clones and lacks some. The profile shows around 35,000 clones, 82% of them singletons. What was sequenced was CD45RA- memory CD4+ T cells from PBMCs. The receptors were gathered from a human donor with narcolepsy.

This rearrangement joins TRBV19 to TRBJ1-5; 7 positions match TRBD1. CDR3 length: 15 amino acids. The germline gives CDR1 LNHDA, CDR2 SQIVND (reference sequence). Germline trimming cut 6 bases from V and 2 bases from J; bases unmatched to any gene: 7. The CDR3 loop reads CASRGGGIGNQPQHF. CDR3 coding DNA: TGTGCCAGTAGGGGAGGGGGCATTGGCAATCAGCCCCAGCATTTT.

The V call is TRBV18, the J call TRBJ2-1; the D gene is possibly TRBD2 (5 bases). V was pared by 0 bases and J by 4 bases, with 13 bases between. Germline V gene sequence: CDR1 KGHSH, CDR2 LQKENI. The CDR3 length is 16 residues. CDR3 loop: CASSPPGSGGYNEQFF. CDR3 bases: TGTGCCAGCTCACCACCGGGGTCAGGAGGATACAATGAGCAGTTCTTC.

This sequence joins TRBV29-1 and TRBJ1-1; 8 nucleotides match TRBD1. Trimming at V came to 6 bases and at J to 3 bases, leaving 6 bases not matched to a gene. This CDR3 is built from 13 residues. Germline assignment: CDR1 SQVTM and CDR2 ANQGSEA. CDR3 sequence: CSVSTGAYTEAFF. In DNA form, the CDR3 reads TGCAGCGTATCGACAGGGGCCTACACTGAAGCTTTCTTT.

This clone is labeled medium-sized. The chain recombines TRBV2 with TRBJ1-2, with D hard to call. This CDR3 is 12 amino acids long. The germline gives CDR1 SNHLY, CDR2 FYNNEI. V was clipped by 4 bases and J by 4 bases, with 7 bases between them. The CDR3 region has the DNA TGTGCCAGCAGTGTTGACTTCTATGGCTACACCTTC. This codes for CASSVDFYGYTF.

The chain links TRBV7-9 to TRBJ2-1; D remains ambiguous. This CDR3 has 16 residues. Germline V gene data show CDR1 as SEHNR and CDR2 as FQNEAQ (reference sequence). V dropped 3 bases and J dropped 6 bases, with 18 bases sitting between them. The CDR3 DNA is TGTGCCAGCAGCTTCGGTGGCCCCCGAAGTGCCAATGAGCAGTTCTTC. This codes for CASSFGGPRSANEQFF. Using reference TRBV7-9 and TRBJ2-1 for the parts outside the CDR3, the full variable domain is DTGVSQNPRHKITKRGQNVTFRCDPISEHNRLYWYRQTLGQGPEFLTYFQNEAQLEKSRLLSDRFSAERPKGSFSTLEIQRTEQGDSAMYLCASSFGGPRSANEQFFGPGTRLTVL.

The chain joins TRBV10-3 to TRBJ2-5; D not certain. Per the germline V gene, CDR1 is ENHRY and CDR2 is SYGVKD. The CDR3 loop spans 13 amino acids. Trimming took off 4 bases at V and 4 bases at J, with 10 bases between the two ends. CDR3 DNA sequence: TGTGCCATCAGTGGCCACCCCAGAGAGACCCAGTACTTC. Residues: CAISGHPRETQYF.

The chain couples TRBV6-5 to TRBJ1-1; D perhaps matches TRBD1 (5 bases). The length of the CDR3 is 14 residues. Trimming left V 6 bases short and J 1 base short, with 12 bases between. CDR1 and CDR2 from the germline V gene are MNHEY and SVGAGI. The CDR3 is CASSRGATNTEAFF. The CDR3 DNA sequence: TGTGCCAGCAGCCGTGGGGCCACGAACACTGAAGCTTTCTTT.

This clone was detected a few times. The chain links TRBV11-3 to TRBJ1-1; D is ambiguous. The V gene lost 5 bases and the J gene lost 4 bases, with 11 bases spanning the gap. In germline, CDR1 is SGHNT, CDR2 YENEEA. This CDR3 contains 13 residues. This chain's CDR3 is CASSRDRGTEAFF. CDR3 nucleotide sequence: TGTGCCAGCAGCCGAGACCGGGGCACTGAAGCTTTCTTT.

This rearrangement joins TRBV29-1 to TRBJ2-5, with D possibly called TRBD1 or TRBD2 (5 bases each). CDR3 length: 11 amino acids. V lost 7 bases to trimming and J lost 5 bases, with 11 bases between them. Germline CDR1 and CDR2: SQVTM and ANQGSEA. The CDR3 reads CSGEWGETQYF. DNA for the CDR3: TGCAGCGGGGAATGGGGGGAGACCCAGTACTTC.

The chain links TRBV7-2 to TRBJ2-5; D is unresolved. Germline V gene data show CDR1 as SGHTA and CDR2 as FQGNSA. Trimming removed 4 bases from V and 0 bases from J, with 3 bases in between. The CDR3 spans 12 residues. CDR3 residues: CASSWYQETQYF. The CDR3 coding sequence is TGTGCCAGCAGCTGGTACCAAGAGACCCAGTACTTC.

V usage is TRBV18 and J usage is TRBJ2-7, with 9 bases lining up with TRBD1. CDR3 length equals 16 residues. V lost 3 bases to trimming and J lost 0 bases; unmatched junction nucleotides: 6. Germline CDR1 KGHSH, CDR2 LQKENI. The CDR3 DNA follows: TGTGCCAGCTCACCTACCGGGACAGGGTTCTCCTACGAGCAGTACTTC. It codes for CASSPTGTGFSYEQYF.